The present T cell receptor beta chain was sequenced within a study of post-analysis software for immune sequencing data. Across the whole study: Multiple sclerosis in the patients followed relapsing-remitting, secondary progressive and progressive-relapsing courses. Study results and caveats: Samples prepared in the same batch strongly co-clustered by F measure. There was significantly lower normalized Chao1 diversity in multiple sclerosis patients than in controls. Five or six TRBV segments, TRBV5-6, TRBV5-1 and TRBV20-1 among them, were found more frequent in patients than controls.

The authors incorporated unique molecular identifiers into the TCR beta cDNA libraries. The source material, roughly 0.9 to 11 million T cells, gave rise to approximately 520,000 cDNA molecules. TCRdb fed the PCR reads into MiXCR, producing one record per CDR3 protein. The table has around 710,000 distinct CDR3 sequences, roughly 50% seen once. Comments on this clonotype: No antigen is known for it.

Germline-derived CDR1 and CDR2 are MGHDK and SYGVNS. The CDR3 is made up of 17 amino acids. Trimming took 3 bases from V and 0 from J, leaving 12 bases between them. The rearrangement joins TRBV25-1 to TRBJ2-6, with D possibly TRBD2 on 6 matching bases. The sample was blood. This receptor was obtained from a girl under 18 with multiple sclerosis. The CDR3, as DNA: TGTGCCAGCAGTGACTCGAAGGGACTCTCTGGGGCCAACGTCCTGACTTTC. Encoded protein: CASSDSKGLSGANVLTF.